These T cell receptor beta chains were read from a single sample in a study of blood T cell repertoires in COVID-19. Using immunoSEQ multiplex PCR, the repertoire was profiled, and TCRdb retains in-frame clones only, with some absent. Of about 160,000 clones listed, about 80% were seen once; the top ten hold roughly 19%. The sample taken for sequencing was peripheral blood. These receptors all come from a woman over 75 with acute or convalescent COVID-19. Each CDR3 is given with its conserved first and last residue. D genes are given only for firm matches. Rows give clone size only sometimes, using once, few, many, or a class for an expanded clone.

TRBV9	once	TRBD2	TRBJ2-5	CASSVASGGVGETQYF	TGTGCCAGCAGCGTAGCTAGCGGGGGGGTCGGGGAGACCCAGTACTTC
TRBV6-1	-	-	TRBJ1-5	CASSVLQGGGNQPQHF	TGTGCCAGCAGTGTTTTACAGGGTGGTGGCAATCAGCCCCAGCATTTT
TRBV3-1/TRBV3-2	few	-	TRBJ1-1	CASSQGTGRVNTEAFF	TGTGCCAGCAGCCAAGGTACAGGGAGGGTGAACACTGAAGCTTTCTTT
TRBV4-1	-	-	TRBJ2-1	CASSQMWARTYNEQFF	TGCGCCAGCAGCCAAATGTGGGCCAGGACCTACAATGAGCAGTTCTTC
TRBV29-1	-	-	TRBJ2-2	CSVVGTYTGELFF	TGCAGCGTGGTAGGGACATACACCGGGGAGCTGTTTTTT
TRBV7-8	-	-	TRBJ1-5	CASSLDRGNQPQHF	TGTGCCAGCAGCTTAGACAGAGGGAATCAGCCCCAGCATTTT
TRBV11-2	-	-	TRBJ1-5	CASSYDRNSNQPQHF	TGTGCCAGCAGCTACGACAGAAATAGCAATCAGCCCCAGCATTTT
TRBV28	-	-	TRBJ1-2	CASSLLAGGSYGYTF	TGTGCCAGCAGTTTACTCGCAGGAGGGAGCTATGGCTACACCTTC
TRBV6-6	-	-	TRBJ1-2	CASSPGARYGYTF	TGTGCCAGCAGTCCAGGGGCTAGGTATGGCTACACCTTC
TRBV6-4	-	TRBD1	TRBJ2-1	CASSPETGGREQFF	TGTGCCAGCAGCCCCGAAACAGGGGGCAGAGAGCAGTTCTTC
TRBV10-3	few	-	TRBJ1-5	CAISESGGDNQPQHF	TGTGCCATCAGTGAGTCTGGAGGGGACAATCAGCCCCAGCATTTT
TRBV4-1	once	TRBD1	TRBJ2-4	CASSPKIGTGLAAKNIQYF	TGCGCCAGCAGCCCCAAAATAGGGACAGGCCTAGCTGCCAAAAACATTCAGTACTTC
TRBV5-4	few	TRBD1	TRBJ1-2	CASSFETGFQGGYTF	TGTGCCAGCAGCTTCGAGACAGGGTTCCAAGGGGGCTACACCTTC
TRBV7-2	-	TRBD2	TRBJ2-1	CASSLAGGSGNEQFF	TGTGCCAGCAGCTTAGCGGGGGGGTCCGGCAATGAGCAGTTCTTC
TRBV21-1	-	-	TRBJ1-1	CASSKKPGQNLIEAFF	TGTGCCAGCAGCAAGAAGCCCGGACAAAACCTGATAGAAGCTTTCTTT
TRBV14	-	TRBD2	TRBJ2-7	CASSHPTGLTSGSRSYEQYF	TGTGCCAGCAGCCATCCCACTGGACTGACTAGCGGGAGTCGCTCCTACGAGCAGTACTTC
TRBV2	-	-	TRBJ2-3	CASSGDFRTDTQYF	TGTGCCAGCAGCGGGGACTTCCGCACAGATACGCAGTATTTT